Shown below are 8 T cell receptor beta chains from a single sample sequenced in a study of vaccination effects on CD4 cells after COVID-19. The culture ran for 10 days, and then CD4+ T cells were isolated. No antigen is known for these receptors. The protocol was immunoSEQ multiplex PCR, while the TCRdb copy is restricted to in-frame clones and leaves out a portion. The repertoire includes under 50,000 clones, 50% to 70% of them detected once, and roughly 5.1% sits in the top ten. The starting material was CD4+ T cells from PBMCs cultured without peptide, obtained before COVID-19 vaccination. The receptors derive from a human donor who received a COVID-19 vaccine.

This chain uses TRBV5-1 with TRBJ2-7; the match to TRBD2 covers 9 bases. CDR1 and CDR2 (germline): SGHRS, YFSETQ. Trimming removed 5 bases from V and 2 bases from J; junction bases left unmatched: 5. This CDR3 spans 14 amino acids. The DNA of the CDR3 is TGCGCCAGCAGTCAGACTAGCGGACCCTACGAGCAGTACTTC. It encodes CASSQTSGPYEQYF.

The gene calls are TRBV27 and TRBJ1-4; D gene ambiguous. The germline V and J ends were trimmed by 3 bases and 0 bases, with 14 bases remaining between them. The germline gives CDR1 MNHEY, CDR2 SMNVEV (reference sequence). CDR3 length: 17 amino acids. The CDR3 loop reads CASSLRWAVATNEKLFF. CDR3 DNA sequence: TGTGCCAGCAGTTTGAGGTGGGCGGTTGCAACTAATGAAAAACTGTTTTTT.

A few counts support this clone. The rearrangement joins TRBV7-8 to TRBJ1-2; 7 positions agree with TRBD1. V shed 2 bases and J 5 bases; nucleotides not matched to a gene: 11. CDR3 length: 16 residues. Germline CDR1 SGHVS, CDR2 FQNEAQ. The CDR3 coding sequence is TGTGCCAGCAGCTTATATAGGCAGGGGGGGATGTATGGCTACACCTTC. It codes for CASSLYRQGGMYGYTF.

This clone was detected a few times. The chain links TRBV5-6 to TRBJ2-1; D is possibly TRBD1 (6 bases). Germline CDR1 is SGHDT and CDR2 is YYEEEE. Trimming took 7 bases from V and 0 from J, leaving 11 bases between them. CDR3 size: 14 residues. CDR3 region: CASDGQSSYNEQFF. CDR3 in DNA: TGTGCCAGCGACGGACAGAGCTCCTACAATGAGCAGTTCTTC.

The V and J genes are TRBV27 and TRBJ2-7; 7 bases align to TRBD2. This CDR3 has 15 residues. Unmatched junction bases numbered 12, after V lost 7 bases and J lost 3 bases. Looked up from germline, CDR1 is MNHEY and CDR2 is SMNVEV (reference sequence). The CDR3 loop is CASKRGEGMGYEQYF. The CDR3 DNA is TGTGCCAGCAAACGAGGGGAGGGGATGGGCTACGAGCAGTACTTC.

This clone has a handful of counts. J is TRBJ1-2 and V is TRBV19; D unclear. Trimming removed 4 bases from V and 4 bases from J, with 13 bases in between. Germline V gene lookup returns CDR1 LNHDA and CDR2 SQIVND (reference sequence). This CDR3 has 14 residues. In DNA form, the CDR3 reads TGTGCCAGTAGTACACCCGGGGTAGGCTATGGCTACACCTTC. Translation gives CASSTPGVGYGYTF.

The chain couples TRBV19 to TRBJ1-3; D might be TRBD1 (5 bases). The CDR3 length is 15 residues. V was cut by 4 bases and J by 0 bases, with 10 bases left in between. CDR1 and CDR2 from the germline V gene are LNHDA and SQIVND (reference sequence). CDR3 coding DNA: TGTGCCAGTAGTAAGGGACGTCTCTCTGGAAACACCATATATTTT. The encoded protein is CASSKGRLSGNTIYF.

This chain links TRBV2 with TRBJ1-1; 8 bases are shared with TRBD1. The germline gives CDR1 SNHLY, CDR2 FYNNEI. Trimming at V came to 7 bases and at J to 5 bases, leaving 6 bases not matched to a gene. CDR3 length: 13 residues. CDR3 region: CASNQGAGTEAFF. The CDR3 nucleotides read TGTGCCAGCAATCAGGGGGCTGGAACTGAAGCTTTCTTT.